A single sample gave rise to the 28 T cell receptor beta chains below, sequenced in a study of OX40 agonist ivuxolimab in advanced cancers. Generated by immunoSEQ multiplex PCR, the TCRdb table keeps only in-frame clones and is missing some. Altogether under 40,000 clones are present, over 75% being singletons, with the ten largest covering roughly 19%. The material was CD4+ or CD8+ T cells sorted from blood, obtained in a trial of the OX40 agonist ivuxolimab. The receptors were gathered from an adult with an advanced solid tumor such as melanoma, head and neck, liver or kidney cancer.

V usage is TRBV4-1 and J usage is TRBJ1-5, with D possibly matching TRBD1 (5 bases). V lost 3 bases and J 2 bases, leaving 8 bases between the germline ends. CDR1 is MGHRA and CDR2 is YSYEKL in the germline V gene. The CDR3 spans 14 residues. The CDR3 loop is CASSQGVGNQPQHF. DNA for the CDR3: TGCGCCAGCAGCCAGGGGGTTGGCAATCAGCCCCAGCATTTT.

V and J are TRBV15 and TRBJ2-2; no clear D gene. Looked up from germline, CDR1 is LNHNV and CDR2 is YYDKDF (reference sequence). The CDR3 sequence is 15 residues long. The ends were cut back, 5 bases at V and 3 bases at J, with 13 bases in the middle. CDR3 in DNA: TGTGCCACCAGCGCCACTACTACCCACACCGGGGAGCTGTTTTTT. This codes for CATSATTTHTGELFF.

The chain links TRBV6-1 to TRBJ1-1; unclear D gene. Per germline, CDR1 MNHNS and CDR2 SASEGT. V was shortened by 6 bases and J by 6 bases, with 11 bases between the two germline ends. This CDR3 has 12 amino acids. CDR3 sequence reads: CASRGRHPEAFF. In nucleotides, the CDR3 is TGTGCCAGCAGGGGTCGACACCCTGAAGCTTTCTTT.

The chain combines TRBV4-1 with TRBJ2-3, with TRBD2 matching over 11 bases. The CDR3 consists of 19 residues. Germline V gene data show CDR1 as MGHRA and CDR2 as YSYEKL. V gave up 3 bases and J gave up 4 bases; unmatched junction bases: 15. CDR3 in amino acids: CASSHISGGARGSADTQYF. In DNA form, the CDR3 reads TGCGCCAGCAGCCACATTAGCGGGGGGGCCCGTGGTTCGGCAGATACGCAGTATTTT.

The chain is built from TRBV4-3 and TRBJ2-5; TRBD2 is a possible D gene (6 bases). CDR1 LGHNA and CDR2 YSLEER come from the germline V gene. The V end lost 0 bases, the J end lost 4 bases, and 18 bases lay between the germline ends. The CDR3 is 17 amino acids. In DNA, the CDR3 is TGCGCCAGCAGCCAAGATCGAGAGACAATCGGGGGAGAGACCCAGTACTTC. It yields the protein CASSQDRETIGGETQYF.

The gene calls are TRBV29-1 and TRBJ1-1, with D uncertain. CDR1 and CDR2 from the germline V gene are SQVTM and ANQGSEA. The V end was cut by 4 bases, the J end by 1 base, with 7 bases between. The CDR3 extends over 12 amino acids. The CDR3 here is CSVGAANTEAFF. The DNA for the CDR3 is TGCAGCGTTGGGGCAGCGAACACTGAAGCTTTCTTT.

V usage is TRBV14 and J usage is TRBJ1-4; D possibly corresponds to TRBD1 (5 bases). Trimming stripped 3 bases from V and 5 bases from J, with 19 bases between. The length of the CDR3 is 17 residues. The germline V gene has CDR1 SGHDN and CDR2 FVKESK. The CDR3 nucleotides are TGTGCCAGCAGCCAGCGAAGCTGGGGCGGACCAAATGAAAAACTGTTTTTT. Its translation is CASSQRSWGGPNEKLFF.

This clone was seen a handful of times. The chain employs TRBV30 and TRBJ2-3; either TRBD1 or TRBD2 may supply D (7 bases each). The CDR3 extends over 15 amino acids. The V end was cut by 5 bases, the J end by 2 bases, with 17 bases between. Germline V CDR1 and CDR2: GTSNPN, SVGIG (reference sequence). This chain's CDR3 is CAWVGRGQITDTQYF. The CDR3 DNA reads TGTGCCTGGGTGGGGAGGGGACAGATCACAGATACGCAGTATTTT.

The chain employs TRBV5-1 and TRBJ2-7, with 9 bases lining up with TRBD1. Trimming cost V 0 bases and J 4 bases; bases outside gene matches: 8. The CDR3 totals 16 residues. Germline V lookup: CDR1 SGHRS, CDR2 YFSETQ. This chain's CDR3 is CASSLDLPGTGYEQYF. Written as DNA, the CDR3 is TGCGCCAGCAGCTTGGATCTCCCCGGGACAGGGTACGAGCAGTACTTC.

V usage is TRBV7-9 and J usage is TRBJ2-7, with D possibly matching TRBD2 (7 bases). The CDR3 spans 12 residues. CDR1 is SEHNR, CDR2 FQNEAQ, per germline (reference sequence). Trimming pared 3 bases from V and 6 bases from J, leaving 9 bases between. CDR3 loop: CASSFAGAEQYF. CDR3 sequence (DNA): TGTGCCAGCAGCTTTGCGGGGGCCGAGCAGTACTTC.

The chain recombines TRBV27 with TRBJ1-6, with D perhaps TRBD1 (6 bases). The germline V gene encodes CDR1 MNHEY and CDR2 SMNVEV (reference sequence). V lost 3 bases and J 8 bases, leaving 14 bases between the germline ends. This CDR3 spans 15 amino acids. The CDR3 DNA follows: TGTGCCAGCAGTTTCAGGGGTGGTCTTGATTCACCCCTCCACTTT. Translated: CASSFRGGLDSPLHF.

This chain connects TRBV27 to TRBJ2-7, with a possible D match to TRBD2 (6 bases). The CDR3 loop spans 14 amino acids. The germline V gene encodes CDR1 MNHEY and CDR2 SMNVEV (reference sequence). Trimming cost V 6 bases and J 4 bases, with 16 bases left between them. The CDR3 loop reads CASSPSGDGYEQYF. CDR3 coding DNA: TGTGCCAGCAGCCCCTCGGGGGATGGGTACGAGCAGTACTTC.

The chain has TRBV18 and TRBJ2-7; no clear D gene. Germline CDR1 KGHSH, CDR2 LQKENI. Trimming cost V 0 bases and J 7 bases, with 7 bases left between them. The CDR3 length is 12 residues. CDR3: CASSPPLGEQYF. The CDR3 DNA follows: TGTGCCAGCTCACCACCGTTGGGAGAGCAGTACTTC.

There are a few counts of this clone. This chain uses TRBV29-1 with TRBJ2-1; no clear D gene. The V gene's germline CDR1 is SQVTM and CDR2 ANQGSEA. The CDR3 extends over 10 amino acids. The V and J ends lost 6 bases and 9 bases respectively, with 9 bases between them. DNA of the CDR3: TGCAGCGTCCACTTGAGTGAGCAGTTCTTC. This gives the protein CSVHLSEQFF.

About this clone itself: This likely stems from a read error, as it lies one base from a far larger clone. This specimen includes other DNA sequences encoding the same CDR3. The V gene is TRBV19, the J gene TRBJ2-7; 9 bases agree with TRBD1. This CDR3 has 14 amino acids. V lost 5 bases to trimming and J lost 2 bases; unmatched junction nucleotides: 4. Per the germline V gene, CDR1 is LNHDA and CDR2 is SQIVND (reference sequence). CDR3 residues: CASSPGQGPYEQYF. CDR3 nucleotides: TGTGCCAGTAGTCCGGGACAGGGACCCTACGAGCAGTACTTC.

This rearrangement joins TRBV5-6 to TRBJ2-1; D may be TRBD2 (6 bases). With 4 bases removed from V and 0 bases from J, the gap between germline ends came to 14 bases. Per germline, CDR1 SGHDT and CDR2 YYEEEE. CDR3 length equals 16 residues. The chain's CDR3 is CASSPGTRSSYNEQFF. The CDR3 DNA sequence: TGTGCCAGCAGCCCCGGGACTCGAAGCTCCTACAATGAGCAGTTCTTC.

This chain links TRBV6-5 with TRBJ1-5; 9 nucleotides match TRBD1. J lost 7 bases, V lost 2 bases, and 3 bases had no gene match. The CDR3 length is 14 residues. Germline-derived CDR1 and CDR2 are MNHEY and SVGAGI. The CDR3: CASSYGQGTQPQHF. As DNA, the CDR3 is TGTGCCAGCAGTTACGGACAGGGGACCCAGCCCCAGCATTTT.

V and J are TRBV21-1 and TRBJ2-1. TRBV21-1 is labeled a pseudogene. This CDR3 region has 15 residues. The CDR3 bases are TGTGCCAGCAGCACCGACCGGGACCATTACAATGAGCAGTTCTTC. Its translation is CASSTDRDHYNEQFF.

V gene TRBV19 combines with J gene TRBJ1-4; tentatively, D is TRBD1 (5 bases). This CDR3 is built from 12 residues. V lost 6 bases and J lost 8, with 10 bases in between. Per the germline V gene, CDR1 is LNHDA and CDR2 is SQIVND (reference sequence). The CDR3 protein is CASRWGAEKLFF. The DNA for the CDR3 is TGTGCCAGTAGATGGGGCGCGGAAAAACTGTTTTTT.

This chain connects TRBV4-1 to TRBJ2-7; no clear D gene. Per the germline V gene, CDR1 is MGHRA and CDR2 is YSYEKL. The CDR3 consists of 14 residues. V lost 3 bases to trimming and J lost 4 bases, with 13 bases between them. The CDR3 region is CASSQLDIFYEQYF. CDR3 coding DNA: TGCGCCAGCAGCCAGTTAGACATTTTTTACGAGCAGTACTTC.

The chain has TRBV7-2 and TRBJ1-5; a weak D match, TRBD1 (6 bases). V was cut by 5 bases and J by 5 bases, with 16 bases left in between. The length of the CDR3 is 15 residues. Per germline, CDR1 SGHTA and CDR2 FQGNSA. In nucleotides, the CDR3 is TGTGCCAGCAGCAAAAGCAGGGGACATTATCAGCCCCAGCATTTT. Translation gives CASSKSRGHYQPQHF.

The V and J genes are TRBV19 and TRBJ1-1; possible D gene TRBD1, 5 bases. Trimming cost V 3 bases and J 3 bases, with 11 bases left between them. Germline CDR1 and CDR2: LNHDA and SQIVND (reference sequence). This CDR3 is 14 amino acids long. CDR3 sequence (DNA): TGTGCCAGTAGTATCTTAGGGGAGGACACTGAAGCTTTCTTT. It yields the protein CASSILGEDTEAFF.

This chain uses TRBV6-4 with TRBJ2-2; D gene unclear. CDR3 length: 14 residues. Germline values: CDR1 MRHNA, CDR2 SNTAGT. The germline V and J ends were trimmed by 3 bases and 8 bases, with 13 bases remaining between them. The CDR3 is CASSEYATSGELFF. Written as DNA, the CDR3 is TGTGCCAGCAGTGAGTACGCGACCAGTGGGGAGCTGTTTTTT.

DNA of the CDR3: TGTGCCAGCAGCCTCCGGGACACTGAAGCTTTCTTT. Protein product: CASSLRDTEAFF. The genes are TRBV11-1 and TRBJ1-1; no firm D call. V lost 5 bases and J lost 3, with 7 bases in between. CDR3 size: 12 residues. Per the germline V gene, CDR1 is SGHAT and CDR2 is FQDESV (reference sequence).

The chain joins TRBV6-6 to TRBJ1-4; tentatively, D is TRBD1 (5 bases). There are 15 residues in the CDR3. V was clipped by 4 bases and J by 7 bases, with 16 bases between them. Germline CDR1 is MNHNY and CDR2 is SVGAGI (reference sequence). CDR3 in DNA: TGTGCCAGCAGTTCGGGACTTATCGGGAGTGAAAAACTGTTTTTT. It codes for CASSSGLIGSEKLFF.

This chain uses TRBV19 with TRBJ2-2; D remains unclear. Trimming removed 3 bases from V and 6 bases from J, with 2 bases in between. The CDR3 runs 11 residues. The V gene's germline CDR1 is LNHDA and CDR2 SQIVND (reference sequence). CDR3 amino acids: CASSISGELFF. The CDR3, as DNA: TGTGCCAGTAGTATCTCCGGGGAGCTGTTTTTT. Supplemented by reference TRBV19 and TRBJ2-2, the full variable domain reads DGGITQSPKYLFRKEGQNVTLSCEQNLNHDAMYWYRQDPGQGLRLIYYSQIVNDFQKGDIAEGYSVSREKKESFPLTVTSAQKNPTAFYLCASSISGELFFGEGSRLTVL.

This CDR3 is CASSPTAGGQETQYF. CDR3 coding DNA: TGTGCCAGCAGCCCCACGGCGGGGGGACAAGAGACCCAGTACTTC. The chain combines TRBV7-9 with TRBJ2-5; 8 nucleotides match TRBD2. The CDR3 spans 15 residues. Trimming took 5 bases from V and 2 from J; bases not matched to a gene: 7. In germline, CDR1 is SEHNR, CDR2 FQNEAQ (reference sequence).

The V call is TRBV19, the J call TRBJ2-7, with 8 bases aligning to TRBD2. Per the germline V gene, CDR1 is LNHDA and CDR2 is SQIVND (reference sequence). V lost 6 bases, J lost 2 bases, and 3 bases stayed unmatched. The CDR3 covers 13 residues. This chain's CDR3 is CASSAAGAYEQYF. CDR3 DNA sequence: TGTGCCAGTAGCGCAGCGGGAGCCTACGAGCAGTACTTC.